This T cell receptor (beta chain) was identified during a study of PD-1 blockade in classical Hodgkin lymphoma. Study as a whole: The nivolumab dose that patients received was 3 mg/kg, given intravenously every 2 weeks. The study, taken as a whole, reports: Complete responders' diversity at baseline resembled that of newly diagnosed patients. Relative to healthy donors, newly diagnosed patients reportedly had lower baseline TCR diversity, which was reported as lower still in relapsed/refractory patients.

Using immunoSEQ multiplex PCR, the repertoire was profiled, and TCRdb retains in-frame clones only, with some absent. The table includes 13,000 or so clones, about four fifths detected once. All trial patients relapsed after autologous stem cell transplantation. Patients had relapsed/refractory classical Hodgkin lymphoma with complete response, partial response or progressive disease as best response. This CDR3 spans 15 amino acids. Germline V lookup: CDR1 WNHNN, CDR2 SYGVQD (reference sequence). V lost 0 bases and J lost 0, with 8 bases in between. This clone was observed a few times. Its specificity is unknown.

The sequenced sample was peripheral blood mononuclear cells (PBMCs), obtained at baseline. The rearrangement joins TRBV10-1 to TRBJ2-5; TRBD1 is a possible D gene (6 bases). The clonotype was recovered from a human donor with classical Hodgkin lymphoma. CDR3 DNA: TGCGCCAGCAGTGAGTCCACAGGGTACCAAGAGACCCAGTACTTC. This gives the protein CASSESTGYQETQYF.